This TCR beta chain emerged from a study of post-analysis software for immune sequencing data. General study results and limits: Five TRBV segments, including TRBV5-6, TRBV5-1 and TRBV20-1, were more frequent in patients than controls. Relative to controls, patients with multiple sclerosis showed significantly lower normalized Chao1 diversity. Samples prepared in the same batch strongly co-clustered by F measure.

V was shortened by 1 base and J by 0 bases, with 9 bases between the two germline ends. Germline V CDR1 and CDR2: MGHRA, YSYEKL. The CDR3 sequence is 15 residues long. Carried by the TCR beta cDNA libraries were unique molecular identifiers. TCRdb passed the PCR reads through MiXCR, listing each CDR3 protein once. The sample has roughly 600,000 distinct CDR3 sequences; roughly 40% are singletons. About this clonotype: Its specificity is unknown.

Material for sequencing was blood. The sequence was obtained from a girl aged 5-17 years with multiple sclerosis. This chain uses TRBV4-1 with TRBJ1-1; maybe TRBD1 (6 bases). DNA for the CDR3: TGCGCCAGCAGCCAAGTCGGGACACTGAACACTGAAGCTTTCTTT. This codes for CASSQVGTLNTEAFF.